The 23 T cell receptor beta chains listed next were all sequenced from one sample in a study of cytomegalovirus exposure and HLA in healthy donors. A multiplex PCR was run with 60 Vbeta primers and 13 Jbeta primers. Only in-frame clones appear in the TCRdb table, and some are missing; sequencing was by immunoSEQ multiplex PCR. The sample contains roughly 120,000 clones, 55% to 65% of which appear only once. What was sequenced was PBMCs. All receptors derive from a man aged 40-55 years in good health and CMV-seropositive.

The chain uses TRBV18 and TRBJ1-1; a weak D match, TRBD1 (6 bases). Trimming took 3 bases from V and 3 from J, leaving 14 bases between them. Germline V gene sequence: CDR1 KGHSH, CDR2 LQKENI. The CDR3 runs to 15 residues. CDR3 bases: TGTGCCAGCTCACCGACAAGGGGGGGAGACACTGAAGCTTTCTTT. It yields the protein CASSPTRGGDTEAFF.

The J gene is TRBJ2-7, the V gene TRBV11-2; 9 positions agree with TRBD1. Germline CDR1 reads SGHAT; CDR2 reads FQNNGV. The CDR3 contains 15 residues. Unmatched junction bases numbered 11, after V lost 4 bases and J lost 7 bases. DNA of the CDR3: TGTGCCAGCAGCTCCACACCGGGACAGGGAAGGGAGCAGTACTTC. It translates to CASSSTPGQGREQYF.

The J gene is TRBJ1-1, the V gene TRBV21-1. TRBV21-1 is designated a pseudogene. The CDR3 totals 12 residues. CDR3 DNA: TGTGCCAGCAGCAATCCCGGGAAGGAAGCTTTCTTT. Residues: CASSNPGKEAFF.

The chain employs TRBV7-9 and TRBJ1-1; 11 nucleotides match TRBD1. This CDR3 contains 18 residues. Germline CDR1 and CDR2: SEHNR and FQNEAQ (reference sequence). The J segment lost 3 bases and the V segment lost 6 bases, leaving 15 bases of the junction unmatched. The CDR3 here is CASRTGDRGWLGDTEAFF. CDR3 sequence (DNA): TGTGCCAGCAGGACAGGGGACAGGGGGTGGCTGGGCGACACTGAAGCTTTCTTT.

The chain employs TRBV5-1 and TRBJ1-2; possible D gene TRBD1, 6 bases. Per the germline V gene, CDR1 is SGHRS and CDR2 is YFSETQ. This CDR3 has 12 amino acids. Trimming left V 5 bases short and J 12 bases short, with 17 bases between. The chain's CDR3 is CASSQFTGPDTF. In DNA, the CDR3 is TGCGCCAGCAGTCAATTTACAGGGCCCGACACCTTC.

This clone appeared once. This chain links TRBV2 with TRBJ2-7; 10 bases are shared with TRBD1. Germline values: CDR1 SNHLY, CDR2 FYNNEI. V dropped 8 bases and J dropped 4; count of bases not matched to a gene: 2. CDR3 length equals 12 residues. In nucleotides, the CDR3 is TGTGCCAGCCGGGACAGGGGTTACGAGCAGTACTTC. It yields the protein CASRDRGYEQYF.

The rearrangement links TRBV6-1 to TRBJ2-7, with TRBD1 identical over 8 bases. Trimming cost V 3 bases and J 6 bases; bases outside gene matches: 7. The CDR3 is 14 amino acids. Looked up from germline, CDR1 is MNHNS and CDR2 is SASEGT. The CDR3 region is CASSDGQGASEQYF. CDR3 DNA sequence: TGTGCCAGCAGTGATGGGCAGGGGGCATCCGAGCAGTACTTC.

The CDR3 region is CASSTGGSRLFEQYF. The CDR3 DNA sequence: TGTGCCAGCAGCACGGGGGGTAGCAGGCTCTTCGAGCAGTACTTC. The chain has TRBV5-6 and TRBJ2-7; the match to TRBD2 covers 7 bases. This CDR3 is 15 amino acids long. Germline V lookup: CDR1 SGHDT, CDR2 YYEEEE. V lost 4 bases and J lost 6; bases outside the gene matches: 13.

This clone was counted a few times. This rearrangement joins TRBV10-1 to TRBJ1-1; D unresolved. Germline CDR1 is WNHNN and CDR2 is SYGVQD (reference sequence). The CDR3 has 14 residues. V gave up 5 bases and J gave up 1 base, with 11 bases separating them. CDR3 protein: CASSPRGENTEAFF. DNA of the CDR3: TGCGCCAGCAGTCCTCGGGGAGAGAACACTGAAGCTTTCTTT.

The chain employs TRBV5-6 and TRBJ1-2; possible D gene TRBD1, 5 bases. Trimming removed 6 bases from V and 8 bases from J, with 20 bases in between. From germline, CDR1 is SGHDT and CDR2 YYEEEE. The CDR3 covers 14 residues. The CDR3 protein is CASTRVGAGGGYTF. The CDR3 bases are TGTGCCAGCACCCGCGTTGGGGCCGGCGGAGGCTACACCTTC.

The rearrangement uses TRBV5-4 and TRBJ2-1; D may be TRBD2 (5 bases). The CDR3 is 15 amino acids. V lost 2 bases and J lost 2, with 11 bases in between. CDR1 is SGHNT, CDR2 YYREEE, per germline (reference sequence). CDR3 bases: TGTGCCAGCAGCTTAGGGCTAGCTGCCTACAATGAGCAGTTCTTC. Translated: CASSLGLAAYNEQFF.

The CDR3 region is CASSLSGSNYEQYF. The CDR3 nucleotides are TGTGCCAGCAGCTTAAGTGGCTCGAATTACGAGCAGTACTTC. The chain uses TRBV7-3 and TRBJ2-7; D remains ambiguous. Trimming shortened V by 1 base and J by 4 bases, and 11 bases separated the two germline ends. The V gene's germline CDR1 is SGHTA and CDR2 FQGTGA. This CDR3 spans 14 amino acids. The complete variable domain, with remaining parts taken from reference TRBV7-3 and TRBJ2-7, reads GAGVSQTPSNKVTEKGKYVELRCDPISGHTALYWYRQSLGQGPEFLIYFQGTGAADDSGLPNDRFFAVRPEGSVSTLKIQRTERGDSAVYLCASSLSGSNYEQYFGPGTRLTVT.

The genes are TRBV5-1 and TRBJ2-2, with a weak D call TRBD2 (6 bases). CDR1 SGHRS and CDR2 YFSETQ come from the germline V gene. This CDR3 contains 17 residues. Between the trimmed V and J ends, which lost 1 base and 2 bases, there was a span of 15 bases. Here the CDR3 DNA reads TGCGCCAGCAGCTTGATTCGCGGGACGGTCAACACCGGGGAGCTGTTTTTT. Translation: CASSLIRGTVNTGELFF.

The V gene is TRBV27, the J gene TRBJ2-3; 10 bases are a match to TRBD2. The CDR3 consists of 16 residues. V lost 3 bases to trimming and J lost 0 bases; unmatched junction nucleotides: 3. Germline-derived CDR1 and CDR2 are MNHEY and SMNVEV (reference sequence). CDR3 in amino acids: CASSFGAGGSTDTQYF. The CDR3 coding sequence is TGTGCCAGCAGTTTCGGAGCGGGAGGGAGCACAGATACGCAGTATTTT.

The CDR3 nucleotides are TGTGCCAGCAGAGAACTAGCGACCGGGGAGCTGTTTTTT. The encoded protein is CASRELATGELFF. V is TRBV2 and J is TRBJ2-2, with TRBD2 matching 7 bases. V shed 6 bases, J shed 5 bases, and the junction held 3 bases outside the gene matches. CDR3 length: 13 residues. Germline loops: CDR1 SNHLY, CDR2 FYNNEI.

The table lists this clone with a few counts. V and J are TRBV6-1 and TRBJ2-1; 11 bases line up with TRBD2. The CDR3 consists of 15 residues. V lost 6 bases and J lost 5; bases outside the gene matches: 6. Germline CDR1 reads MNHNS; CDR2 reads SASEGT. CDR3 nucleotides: TGTGCCAGCAGCCTACTAGCGGGGGTGAACAATGAGCAGTTCTTC. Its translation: CASSLLAGVNNEQFF.

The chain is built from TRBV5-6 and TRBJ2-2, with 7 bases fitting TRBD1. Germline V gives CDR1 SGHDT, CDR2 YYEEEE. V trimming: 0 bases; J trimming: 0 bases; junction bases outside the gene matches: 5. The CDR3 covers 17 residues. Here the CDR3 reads CASSLEPGQTNTGELFF. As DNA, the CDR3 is TGTGCCAGCAGCTTGGAACCGGGACAGACGAACACCGGGGAGCTGTTTTTT.

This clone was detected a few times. The CDR3 sequence is CASSSVYEQYF. The CDR3, as DNA: TGTGCCAGCAGCTCCGTTTACGAGCAGTACTTC. The rearrangement uses TRBV7-8 and TRBJ2-7; D is unclear. Trimming stripped 4 bases from V and 4 bases from J, with 5 bases between. The length of the CDR3 is 11 residues. Germline V gene data show CDR1 as SGHVS and CDR2 as FQNEAQ.

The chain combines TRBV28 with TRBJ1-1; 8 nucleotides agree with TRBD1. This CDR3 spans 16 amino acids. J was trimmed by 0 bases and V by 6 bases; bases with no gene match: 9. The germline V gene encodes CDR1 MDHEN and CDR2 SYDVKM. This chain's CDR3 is CASRESGQGMNTEAFF. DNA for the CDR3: TGTGCCAGCAGGGAATCCGGACAGGGAATGAACACTGAAGCTTTCTTT.

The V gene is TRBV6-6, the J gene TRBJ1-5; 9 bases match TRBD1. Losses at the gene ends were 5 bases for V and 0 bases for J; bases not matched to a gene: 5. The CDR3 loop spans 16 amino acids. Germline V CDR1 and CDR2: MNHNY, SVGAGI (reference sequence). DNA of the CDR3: TGTGCCAGCAGTCCGGGACAGGGAACTAGCAATCAGCCCCAGCATTTT. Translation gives CASSPGQGTSNQPQHF.

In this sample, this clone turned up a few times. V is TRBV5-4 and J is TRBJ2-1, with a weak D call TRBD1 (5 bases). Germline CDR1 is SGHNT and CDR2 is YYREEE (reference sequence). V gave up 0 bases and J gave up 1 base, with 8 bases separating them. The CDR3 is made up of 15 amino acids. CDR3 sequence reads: CASSLAQGSYNEQFF. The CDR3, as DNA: TGTGCCAGCAGCTTGGCTCAGGGATCCTACAATGAGCAGTTCTTC.

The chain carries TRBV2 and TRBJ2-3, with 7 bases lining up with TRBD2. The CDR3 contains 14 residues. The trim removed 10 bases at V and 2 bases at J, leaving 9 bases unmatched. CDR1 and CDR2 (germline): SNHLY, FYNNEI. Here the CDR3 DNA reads TGTGCCACCAAGGACTGGGACTACACAGATACGCAGTATTTT. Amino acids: CATKDWDYTDTQYF.

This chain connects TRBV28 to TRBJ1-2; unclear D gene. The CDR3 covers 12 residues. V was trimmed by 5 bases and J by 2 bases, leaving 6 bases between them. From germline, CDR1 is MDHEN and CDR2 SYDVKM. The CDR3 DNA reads TGTGCCAGCAGTCCCGGGAACTATGGCTACACCTTC. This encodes CASSPGNYGYTF.